Shown below are 32 T cell receptor beta chains from a single sample sequenced in a study of neoadjuvant anti-PD-1 for oral cavity cancer. Generated by immunoSEQ multiplex PCR, the TCRdb table keeps only in-frame clones and is missing some. The data contain 12,000 to 15,000 clones, 65% to 70% of them singletons. The material sequenced was PBMCs, taken before nivolumab (anti-PD-1) treatment. The receptors were gathered from a person between 35 and 79 years old with oral cavity squamous cell carcinoma.

V usage is TRBV15 and J usage is TRBJ2-1; 11 nucleotides line up with TRBD2. The germline gives CDR1 LNHNV, CDR2 YYDKDF (reference sequence). V shed 0 bases, J shed 2 bases, and the junction held 9 bases outside the gene matches. The CDR3 covers 19 residues. The CDR3 here is CATSRDVPSGRPTYNEQFF. The CDR3 DNA reads TGTGCCACCAGCAGAGATGTGCCTAGCGGGAGGCCCACCTACAATGAGCAGTTCTTC.

The V gene is TRBV5-4, the J gene TRBJ2-1; D remains unclear. The CDR3 is 15 amino acids. The germline V and J ends were trimmed by 4 bases and 0 bases, with 11 bases remaining between them. The germline V gene has CDR1 SGHNT and CDR2 YYREEE (reference sequence). The CDR3 nucleotides are TGTGCCAGCAGCATCGACTGGCTCTCCTACAATGAGCAGTTCTTC. Amino acids: CASSIDWLSYNEQFF.

V is TRBV2 and J is TRBJ2-7, with D possibly TRBD2 on 5 matching bases. Germline loops: CDR1 SNHLY, CDR2 FYNNEI. The CDR3 extends over 10 amino acids. Trimming took 8 bases from V and 6 from J, leaving 8 bases between them. The CDR3 region is CASGSREQYF. CDR3 DNA: TGTGCCAGCGGGAGCCGCGAGCAGTACTTC.

This clone was detected a few times. The genes are TRBV5-5 and TRBJ1-5, with D hard to call. This CDR3 contains 14 residues. Germline CDR1 reads SGHKS; CDR2 reads YYEKEE (reference sequence). The V and J ends lost 1 base and 2 bases respectively, with 7 bases between them. CDR3 amino acids: CASSLRSGNQPQHF. The DNA for the CDR3 is TGTGCCAGCAGCTTGAGATCGGGCAATCAGCCCCAGCATTTT.

This clone was picked up one time. This chain connects TRBV7-6 to TRBJ1-3; no firm D call. The V end lost 1 base, the J end lost 7 bases, and 5 bases lay between the germline ends. The CDR3 covers 12 residues. The germline V gene has CDR1 SGHVS and CDR2 FNYEAQ. CDR3 loop: CASSLGGNTIYF. The CDR3 nucleotides read TGTGCCAGCAGCTTAGGTGGGAACACCATATATTTT. The full variable domain, completed using reference TRBV7-6 and TRBJ1-3, is GAGVSQSPRYKVTKRGQDVALRCDPISGHVSLYWYRQALGQGPEFLTYFNYEAQQDKSGLPNDRFSAERPEGSISTLTIQRTEQRDSAMYRCASSLGGNTIYFGEGSWLTVV.

The chain has TRBV4-1 and TRBJ1-4, with a tentative D call TRBD1 (5 bases). The CDR3 runs 16 residues. The V and J ends lost 3 bases and 3 bases respectively, with 14 bases between them. Germline V gene lookup returns CDR1 MGHRA and CDR2 YSYEKL. The CDR3 DNA reads TGCGCCAGCAGCCATGTTATGGGACGGGCTAATGAAAAACTGTTTTTT. It translates to CASSHVMGRANEKLFF.

CDR3 residues: CASSLRLAGTGELFF. The CDR3 DNA sequence: TGTGCCAGCAGCCTAAGACTAGCGGGGACCGGGGAGCTGTTTTTT. V gene TRBV7-2 combines with J gene TRBJ2-2; 11 bases agree with TRBD2. Germline lookup yields CDR1 SGHTA and CDR2 FQGNSA. The CDR3 loop spans 15 amino acids. Losses at the gene ends were 5 bases for V and 5 bases for J; bases not matched to a gene: 4.

This rearrangement joins TRBV6-4 to TRBJ2-3, with TRBD2 identical over 7 bases. The V and J ends lost 9 bases and 2 bases, in that order; junction bases with no gene match: 11. This CDR3 is built from 15 residues. The germline V gene has CDR1 MRHNA and CDR2 SNTAGT. CDR3 DNA sequence: TGTGCCAGTAGTCTAGCGGAACACCCCACAGATACGCAGTATTTT. It translates to CASSLAEHPTDTQYF.

The J gene is TRBJ2-6, the V gene TRBV7-6; the match to TRBD1 covers 7 bases. Germline V gives CDR1 SGHVS, CDR2 FNYEAQ. After removal of 5 bases from V and 4 bases from J, the junction contained 11 bases not matched to a gene. The CDR3 has 17 amino acids. The CDR3 reads CASSGPGQRLGANVLTF. The CDR3 region has the DNA TGTGCCAGCAGCGGTCCGGGACAGAGATTAGGGGCCAACGTCCTGACTTTC.

This clone has a handful of counts. The chain recombines TRBV10-2 with TRBJ1-6; D is unclear. Between the trimmed V and J ends, which lost 0 bases and 10 bases, there was a span of 13 bases. The CDR3 is 15 amino acids. Germline V gene lookup returns CDR1 WSHSY and CDR2 SAAADI. Here the CDR3 reads CASSESTGQRSPLHF. As DNA, the CDR3 is TGCGCCAGCAGTGAGTCAACCGGGCAGCGCTCACCCCTCCACTTT.

The CDR3 bases are TGTGCCAGCAGCCCAGGGGGGTCCTACGAGCAGTACTTC. Translation: CASSPGGSYEQYF. The chain couples TRBV6-1 to TRBJ2-7, with D perhaps TRBD1 (7 bases). Germline-derived CDR1 and CDR2 are MNHNS and SASEGT. This CDR3 region has 13 residues. Deletions cut 6 bases from V and 1 base from J, with 10 bases between.

The table lists this clone with a count of one. This chain uses TRBV6-5 with TRBJ2-1; 8 nucleotides line up with TRBD1. CDR3 length equals 15 residues. V dropped 6 bases and J dropped 1; count of bases not matched to a gene: 5. In germline, CDR1 is MNHEY, CDR2 SVGAGI. The CDR3 protein is CASSPRQGSYNEQFF. As DNA, the CDR3 is TGTGCCAGCAGCCCTCGACAGGGGTCCTACAATGAGCAGTTCTTC.

The chain couples TRBV7-6 to TRBJ1-1; D call uncertain. Germline V gene sequence: CDR1 SGHVS, CDR2 FNYEAQ. With 2 bases removed from V and 2 bases from J, the gap between germline ends came to 6 bases. The CDR3 runs 13 residues. The CDR3: CASSLRSNTEAFF. CDR3 in DNA: TGTGCCAGCAGCTTAAGGAGCAACACTGAAGCTTTCTTT.

CDR3 nucleotides: TGTGCCAGCAGCTTAGATGGCTCCACAGATACGCAGTATTTT. It translates to CASSLDGSTDTQYF. The chain links TRBV7-8 to TRBJ2-3; D remains ambiguous. The germline gives CDR1 SGHVS, CDR2 FQNEAQ. V lost 1 base, J lost 2 bases, and 7 bases lay in between. The CDR3 sequence is 14 residues long.

V gene TRBV6-5 combines with J gene TRBJ1-2, with a tentative D call TRBD1 (5 bases). CDR1 is MNHEY and CDR2 is SVGAGI in the germline V gene. The CDR3 length is 15 residues. V lost 0 bases and J lost 4, with 12 bases in between. The CDR3 protein is CASSYSMGDSYGYTF. The CDR3 DNA reads as TGTGCCAGCAGTTACTCGATGGGCGACAGCTATGGCTACACCTTC.

For this clone: One end of the junction fails to match germline, which may point to a read error. The CDR3 loop reads CASSFQPLRNSGELFF. As DNA, the CDR3 is TGTGCCAGCAGCTTCCAACCGCTACGAAACAGCGGGGAGCTGTTTTTT. V gene TRBV7-8 combines with J gene TRBJ2-2, with D uncertain. Germline CDR1 and CDR2: SGHVS and FQNEAQ. This CDR3 is built from 16 residues.

The chain links TRBV13 to TRBJ2-1, with TRBD1 identical over 8 bases. CDR1 PRHDT and CDR2 FYEKMQ come from the germline V gene (reference sequence). The CDR3 sequence is 14 residues long. The V gene end was trimmed by 3 bases and the J gene end by 7 bases; junction bases not matched to a gene: 5. The CDR3 region is CASSFDRGRNEQFF. The CDR3 nucleotides are TGTGCCAGCAGCTTTGACAGGGGTCGGAATGAGCAGTTCTTC.

CDR3 region: CATRGMRTGGFDTEAFF. The CDR3 DNA reads as TGTGCCACCAGGGGTATGAGAACAGGGGGCTTTGACACTGAAGCTTTCTTT. The chain uses TRBV15 and TRBJ1-1; 9 bases are a match to TRBD1. The CDR3 is 17 amino acids. Germline V lookup: CDR1 LNHNV, CDR2 YYDKDF (reference sequence). Trimming at V came to 6 bases and at J to 3 bases, leaving 14 bases not matched to a gene.

This clone turned up a few times. The chain carries TRBV10-2 and TRBJ2-5; D uncertain. Trimming stripped 3 bases from V and 2 bases from J, with 10 bases between. This CDR3 is built from 14 residues. CDR1 and CDR2 from the germline V gene are WSHSY and SAAADI. CDR3 in DNA: TGCGCCAGCAGTGAAAGTGGCATTCAAGAGACCCAGTACTTC. Protein product: CASSESGIQETQYF.

This chain uses TRBV5-1 with TRBJ2-5; 10 bases are a match to TRBD2. Trimming at V came to 0 bases and at J to 1 base, leaving 6 bases not matched to a gene. This CDR3 comprises 17 residues. Germline V gene data show CDR1 as SGHRS and CDR2 as YFSETQ. The DNA of the CDR3 is TGCGCCAGCAGCTTGGCCCCGGCTAGCGGGGGCCAAGAGACCCAGTACTTC. The encoded protein is CASSLAPASGGQETQYF.

This chain uses TRBV5-5 with TRBJ1-1; the D is unclear. The CDR3 has 13 residues. In germline, CDR1 is SGHKS, CDR2 YYEKEE (reference sequence). Between the trimmed V and J ends, which lost 3 bases and 4 bases, there was a span of 10 bases. DNA of the CDR3: TGTGCCAGCAGCTGGAGCGAGAGCACTGAAGCTTTCTTT. Protein sequence: CASSWSESTEAFF. The full variable domain, rest sourced from reference TRBV5-5 and TRBJ1-1, is DAGVTQSPTHLIKTRGQQVTLRCSPISGHKSVSWYQQVLGQGPQFIFQYYEKEERGRGNFPDRFSARQFPNYSSELNVNALLLGDSALYLCASSWSESTEAFFGQGTRLTVV.

The rearrangement joins TRBV5-1 to TRBJ1-2; D gene unclear. The CDR3 is made up of 14 amino acids. Germline assignment: CDR1 SGHRS and CDR2 YFSETQ. Between the trimmed V and J ends, which lost 0 bases and 2 bases, there was a span of 8 bases. The CDR3 sequence is CASSLGLQNYGYTF. The CDR3 nucleotides read TGCGCCAGCAGCTTGGGCCTTCAAAACTATGGCTACACCTTC.

The V gene is TRBV20-1, the J gene TRBJ2-1; TRBD1 agrees at 7 bases. V lost 5 bases to trimming and J lost 11 bases; unmatched junction nucleotides: 6. CDR1 and CDR2 (germline): DFQATT, SNEGSKA (reference sequence). The CDR3 is 11 amino acids. As DNA, the CDR3 is TGCAGTGCTCCTTCGGGACAGAAGCAGTTCTTC. This gives the protein CSAPSGQKQFF.

This clone was counted once. The V and J genes are TRBV5-1 and TRBJ2-7, with D perhaps TRBD1 (5 bases). V was trimmed by 1 base and J by 7 bases, leaving 15 bases between them. Germline loops: CDR1 SGHRS, CDR2 YFSETQ. The CDR3 loop spans 14 amino acids. This CDR3 is CASSLQGVLEEQYF. The DNA of the CDR3 is TGCGCCAGCAGCTTGCAGGGCGTTTTAGAGGAGCAGTACTTC.

The chain links TRBV11-2 to TRBJ2-5; perhaps TRBD1 as D (6 bases). In germline, CDR1 is SGHAT, CDR2 FQNNGV. CDR3 size: 16 residues. V was cut by 2 bases and J by 4 bases, with 17 bases left in between. CDR3 in DNA: TGTGCCAGCAGCTTAATTGCCGGACAGAAGAGAGAGACCCAGTACTTC. Translated, it gives CASSLIAGQKRETQYF. Full variable domain (missing parts from reference TRBV11-2 and TRBJ2-5): EAGVAQSPRYKIIEKRQSVAFWCNPISGHATLYWYQQILGQGPKLLIQFQNNGVVDDSQLPKDRFSAERLKGVDSTLKIQPAKLEDSAVYLCASSLIAGQKRETQYFGPGTRLLVL.

CDR3 in DNA: TGTGCCATCCCCGCTGGGGGGACCGGTTCACCCCTCCACTTT. It codes for CAIPAGGTGSPLHF. This chain connects TRBV7-2 to TRBJ1-6; TRBD1 might be the D (5 bases). Germline V gene data show CDR1 as SGHTA and CDR2 as FQGNSA. This CDR3 comprises 14 residues. V was trimmed by 10 bases and J by 9 bases, leaving 19 bases between them.

This sequence joins TRBV2 and TRBJ2-3; 8 nucleotides agree with TRBD1. V lost 3 bases to trimming and J lost 2 bases; unmatched junction nucleotides: 4. Germline V gene sequence: CDR1 SNHLY, CDR2 FYNNEI. The CDR3 spans 15 residues. CDR3 nucleotide sequence: TGTGCCAGCAGTGACAGGGACAGGATCACAGATACGCAGTATTTT. Its protein is CASSDRDRITDTQYF.

Only a few counts were recorded for this clone. This rearrangement joins TRBV19 to TRBJ2-6; 8 nucleotides line up with TRBD1. Trimming took 5 bases from V and 5 from J; bases not matched to a gene: 11. Per germline, CDR1 LNHDA and CDR2 SQIVND (reference sequence). CDR3 length equals 17 residues. CDR3 region: CASSSRDRSARANVLTF. DNA for the CDR3: TGTGCCAGTAGTTCCCGGGACAGGTCTGCCCGGGCCAACGTCCTGACTTTC.

This chain links TRBV6-5 with TRBJ1-5; unclear D gene. The ends were cut back, 6 bases at V and 6 bases at J, with 15 bases in the middle. The CDR3 extends over 14 amino acids. Per the germline V gene, CDR1 is MNHEY and CDR2 is SVGAGI. CDR3 protein: CASRPDTVFQPQHF. The CDR3 coding sequence is TGTGCCAGCAGACCCGACACTGTTTTTCAGCCCCAGCATTTT.

V usage is TRBV5-6 and J usage is TRBJ1-1; tentative D call: TRBD1 (5 bases). The germline V gene has CDR1 SGHDT and CDR2 YYEEEE. This CDR3 region has 13 residues. Trimming removed 2 bases from V and 3 bases from J, with 8 bases in between. CDR3 coding DNA: TGTGCCAGCAGCTTACTGACAGACACTGAAGCTTTCTTT. It encodes CASSLLTDTEAFF.

This sequence joins TRBV28 and TRBJ2-1; 11 bases fit TRBD2. This CDR3 is 14 amino acids long. The trim removed 7 bases at V and 5 bases at J, leaving 4 bases unmatched. CDR1 MDHEN and CDR2 SYDVKM come from the germline V gene. The CDR3 nucleotides read TGTGCCAGCACCCTGGGACTAGCGGACAATGAGCAGTTCTTC. Its protein product is CASTLGLADNEQFF.

The chain employs TRBV5-4 and TRBJ2-7; 10 bases agree with TRBD2. Germline-derived CDR1 and CDR2 are SGHNT and YYREEE (reference sequence). V lost 0 bases and J lost 2; bases outside the gene matches: 8. CDR3 length: 17 amino acids. The CDR3 nucleotides are TGTGCCAGCAGCTTGGGTACTAGCGGGAACCTTCCCTACGAGCAGTACTTC. Translating gives CASSLGTSGNLPYEQYF.